Presented here are 18 T cell receptor beta chains from one specimen sequenced in a study of blood T cell repertoires in COVID-19. Method: immunoSEQ multiplex PCR; TCRdb's copy keeps in-frame clones and lacks some. The sample holds 72,000 or so clones, 85% seen once. Sequenced: peripheral blood. These receptors came from a woman over 75 with active or convalescent COVID-19.

The chain joins TRBV10-3 to TRBJ1-1, with D unclear. V was shortened by 11 bases and J by 0 bases, with 10 bases between the two germline ends. The CDR3 contains 12 residues. Germline-derived CDR1 and CDR2 are ENHRY and SYGVKD. The CDR3: CAPRELNTEAFF. Here the CDR3 DNA reads TGTGCCCCCCGAGAATTGAACACTGAAGCTTTCTTT.

V is TRBV6-5 and J is TRBJ2-5, with unresolved D. Germline lookup yields CDR1 MNHEY and CDR2 SVGAGI. The CDR3 runs to 11 residues. V was trimmed by 6 bases and J by 3 bases, leaving 5 bases between them. CDR3 in DNA: TGTGCCAGCAGCCTCGAAGAGACCCAGTACTTC. Translating it yields CASSLEETQYF.

The sample holds one count of this clone. The chain couples TRBV5-1 to TRBJ1-5, with D tentatively TRBD1 (5 bases). The CDR3 is 14 amino acids. Germline assignment: CDR1 SGHRS and CDR2 YFSETQ. The V end was cut by 3 bases, the J end by 4 bases, with 11 bases between. This CDR3 is CASSSGGVNQPQHF. CDR3 bases: TGCGCCAGCAGCTCGGGGGGGGTGAATCAGCCCCAGCATTTT. Full variable domain (rest looked up from reference TRBV5-1 and TRBJ1-5): KAGVTQTPRYLIKTRGQQVTLSCSPISGHRSVSWYQQTPGQGLQFLFEYFSETQRNKGNFPGRFSGRQFSNSRSEMNVSTLELGDSALYLCASSSGGVNQPQHFGDGTRLSIL.

V usage is TRBV11-2 and J usage is TRBJ2-1; possibly TRBD1 for D (6 bases). Germline V gene sequence: CDR1 SGHAT, CDR2 FQNNGV. Deletions cut 1 base from V and 10 bases from J, with 8 bases between. This CDR3 spans 12 amino acids. The chain's CDR3 is CASSLGGGEQFF. DNA for the CDR3: TGTGCCAGCAGCTTAGGAGGGGGAGAGCAGTTCTTC.

The chain recombines TRBV19 with TRBJ1-6; D unresolved. The CDR3 totals 16 residues. V was pared by 1 base and J by 0 bases, with 7 bases between. Germline CDR1 LNHDA, CDR2 SQIVND (reference sequence). CDR3 protein: CASSIAGSSYNSPLHF. The CDR3 coding sequence is TGTGCCAGTAGTATAGCTGGGAGCTCCTATAATTCACCCCTCCACTTT.

This chain links TRBV5-1 with TRBJ1-2, with TRBD1 identical over 7 bases. This CDR3 contains 14 residues. V dropped 4 bases and J dropped 2; count of bases not matched to a gene: 5. Germline V gene sequence: CDR1 SGHRS, CDR2 YFSETQ. This chain's CDR3 is CASSPAGQNYGYTF. The CDR3 region has the DNA TGCGCCAGCAGCCCGGCGGGACAGAACTATGGCTACACCTTC.

The chain joins TRBV10-3 to TRBJ1-1; tentatively, D is TRBD1 (5 bases). The CDR3 is 15 amino acids. Germline values: CDR1 ENHRY, CDR2 SYGVKD. Trimming took 6 bases from V and 2 from J, leaving 16 bases between them. CDR3 amino acids: CAISPSPGLNTEAFF. The CDR3 nucleotides are TGTGCCATCAGCCCCAGTCCGGGACTTAACACTGAAGCTTTCTTT.

The CDR3: CASSLGSDNQKAFF. The CDR3 coding sequence is TGTGCCAGCAGCTTAGGTTCAGATAATCAAAAAGCTTTCTTT. This chain joins TRBV7-9 and TRBJ1-1; D ambiguous. The CDR3 is made up of 14 amino acids. Germline CDR1 SEHNR, CDR2 FQNEAQ (reference sequence). V lost 1 base, J lost 9 bases, and 15 bases lay in between.

The J gene is TRBJ1-5, the V gene TRBV12-3 or TRBV12-4; D gene uncertain. Trimming took 3 bases from V and 7 from J, leaving 4 bases between them. CDR3 length: 11 residues. The CDR3 DNA is TGTGCCAGCAGTTTCTCCCAGCCCCAGCATTTT. Translated, it gives CASSFSQPQHF.

This chain connects TRBV9 to TRBJ2-2; D is perhaps TRBD1 (9 bases). Trimming removed 7 bases from V and 3 bases from J, with 19 bases in between. Germline-derived CDR1 and CDR2 are SGDLS and YYNGEE. The CDR3 sequence is 16 residues long. DNA for the CDR3: TGTGCCAGCGCTACGGGAGGGACAGGGTACACCGGGGAGCTGTTTTTT. This translates into CASATGGTGYTGELFF.

This clone was detected only a few times. The CDR3 region is CASSTLRQLWAFF. In nucleotides, the CDR3 is TGTGCCAGCAGTACCTTGAGACAGTTATGGGCTTTCTTT. V usage is TRBV28 and J usage is TRBJ1-1; a possible D gene is TRBD1 (5 bases). The CDR3 is 13 residues long. V lost 5 bases to trimming and J lost 11 bases, with 18 bases between them. Germline CDR1 MDHEN, CDR2 SYDVKM.

The chain employs TRBV9 and TRBJ2-6, with 10 bases lining up with TRBD2. CDR3 length: 19 amino acids. Germline values: CDR1 SGDLS, CDR2 YYNGEE. The V gene end was trimmed by 4 bases and the J gene end by 0 bases; junction bases not matched to a gene: 10. CDR3 sequence (DNA): TGTGCCAGCAGCCCCCGCCTAGCGGGGGTGTCCTCTGGGGCCAACGTCCTGACTTTC. As protein: CASSPRLAGVSSGANVLTF.

This clone was counted a single time. The chain is built from TRBV2 and TRBJ1-4, with D maybe TRBD1 (6 bases). CDR1 is SNHLY, CDR2 FYNNEI, per germline. The V gene lost 8 bases and the J gene lost 6 bases, with 13 bases spanning the gap. This CDR3 has 13 amino acids. This CDR3 reads CASEFRTDEKLFF. In DNA form, the CDR3 reads TGTGCCAGCGAGTTCAGGACAGATGAAAAACTGTTTTTT.

This chain uses TRBV19 with TRBJ1-2, with D uncertain. Germline V gene data show CDR1 as LNHDA and CDR2 as SQIVND (reference sequence). The CDR3 consists of 12 residues. Trimming took off 3 bases at V and 4 bases at J, with 6 bases between the two ends. Here the CDR3 reads CASSIRSYGYTF. The CDR3 nucleotides are TGTGCCAGTAGTATTAGGAGCTATGGCTACACCTTC.

In its sample, this clone was seen once. The CDR3 reads CATSQGTGANVLTF. The CDR3 coding sequence is TGTGCCACCAGCCAGGGGACTGGGGCCAACGTCCTGACTTTC. This chain links TRBV15 with TRBJ2-6; a weak D match, TRBD1 (6 bases). From germline, CDR1 is LNHNV and CDR2 YYDKDF (reference sequence). There are 14 residues in the CDR3. The germline V and J ends were trimmed by 5 bases and 2 bases, with 7 bases remaining between them.

The V and J genes are TRBV5-1 and TRBJ1-3, with 9 positions matching TRBD1. Trimming at V came to 4 bases and at J to 4 bases, leaving 9 bases not matched to a gene. The germline gives CDR1 SGHRS, CDR2 YFSETQ. CDR3 length equals 16 residues. DNA for the CDR3: TGCGCCAGCAGCCCCCGGCGGACAGGGGAGGGAAACACCATATATTTT. Translation: CASSPRRTGEGNTIYF.

V is TRBV2 and J is TRBJ2-3, with a tentative D call TRBD1 (5 bases). CDR1 and CDR2 (germline): SNHLY, FYNNEI. V was pared by 8 bases and J by 1 base, with 7 bases between. The CDR3 runs 12 residues. The CDR3 loop reads CASSRGTDTQYF. CDR3 DNA: TGTGCCAGCTCCAGGGGCACAGATACGCAGTATTTT.

The chain carries TRBV6-6 and TRBJ2-3, with 8 bases fitting TRBD2. The CDR3 is made up of 17 amino acids. The J segment lost 2 bases and the V segment lost 5 bases, leaving 12 bases of the junction unmatched. Germline V gene sequence: CDR1 MNHNY, CDR2 SVGAGI (reference sequence). Written as DNA, the CDR3 is TGTGCCAGCAGTCCTTATAAAGCGGGGGTACACACAGATACGCAGTATTTT. This gives the protein CASSPYKAGVHTDTQYF.